One and the same sample provided the 29 T cell receptor beta chains below, sequenced in a study of Graves' ophthalmopathy and Graves' hyperthyroidism. TCR beta CDR3 amplification used RNA transcripts. The first round was an RT-PCR with HTBI primers, and the second round was a multiplex PCR. MiXCR was run by TCRdb on the multiplex PCR reads, yielding one entry per CDR3 protein. The data hold under 200,000 distinct CDR3 sequences, with 30% to 45% observed a single time. The sequencing sample was made of peripheral blood. These receptors were taken from a woman aged 40 to 50 with Graves' ophthalmopathy.

The CDR3 spells CASSSTGYPGYTF. The DNA of the CDR3 is TGTGCCAGCAGTTCAACAGGGTATCCTGGCTACACCTTC. This chain joins TRBV12-3 or TRBV12-4 and TRBJ1-2; possibly TRBD1 for D (6 bases). This CDR3 is 13 amino acids long. Trimming removed 4 bases from V and 7 bases from J, with 13 bases in between.

Remarks on this clonotype: The germline gene is not matched at one end of the junction; a read error may be the cause. The V call is TRBV6-1, the J call TRBJ1-6; D is uncertain. The CDR3 length is 15 residues. Germline lookup yields CDR1 MNHNS and CDR2 SASEGT. The CDR3 nucleotides read TGTGCCAGCAGTGATGGTACCGGACCGGGGAATCGTAGAAATTTT. Amino acid sequence: CASSDGTGPGNRRNF.

The sample holds many counts of this clonotype. V gene TRBV11-2 combines with J gene TRBJ2-2; tentatively, D is TRBD2 (6 bases). The V gene's germline CDR1 is SGHAT and CDR2 FQNNGV. The CDR3 is made up of 14 amino acids. With 7 bases removed from V and 1 base from J, the gap between germline ends came to 10 bases. CDR3 coding DNA: TGTGCCAGCAAACCGGGGGTGAACACCGGGGAGCTGTTTTTT. It codes for CASKPGVNTGELFF.

This clonotype was seen repeatedly, ten times or more. V usage is TRBV20-1 and J usage is TRBJ2-5; D gene uncertain. Germline V gives CDR1 DFQATT, CDR2 SNEGSKA (reference sequence). This CDR3 has 13 amino acids. Between the trimmed V and J ends, which lost 2 bases and 5 bases, there was a span of 12 bases. CDR3 loop: CSARSPLVETQYF. DNA for the CDR3: TGCAGTGCTAGATCCCCGCTAGTGGAGACCCAGTACTTC.

This clonotype was detected many times. The V and J genes are TRBV6-2 or TRBV6-3 and TRBJ1-2; 10 bases fit TRBD1. V shed 2 bases and J 5 bases; nucleotides not matched to a gene: 5. In germline, CDR1 is MNHEY, CDR2 SVGEGT. This CDR3 spans 15 amino acids. CDR3 DNA sequence: TGTGCCAGCAGTTACCGGGACAGGGGCCCTTATGGCTACACCTTC. Its translation: CASSYRDRGPYGYTF.

The chain combines TRBV29-1 with TRBJ2-7, with TRBD2 identical over 12 bases. Unmatched junction bases numbered 4, after V lost 6 bases and J lost 7 bases. CDR3 length: 12 amino acids. The germline V gene encodes CDR1 SQVTM and CDR2 ANQGSEA. The CDR3 loop is CSVQLAGGEQYF. CDR3 bases: TGCAGCGTCCAACTAGCGGGGGGTGAGCAGTACTTC.

This clonotype was seen repeatedly, ten times or more. The J gene is TRBJ1-1, the V gene TRBV7-2, with 12 positions matching TRBD1. The J segment lost 5 bases and the V segment lost 5 bases, leaving 3 bases of the junction unmatched. Looked up from germline, CDR1 is SGHTA and CDR2 is FQGNSA. The length of the CDR3 is 14 residues. Written as DNA, the CDR3 is TGTGCCAGCAGCCCGGGACAGGGGGCAACTGAAGCTTTCTTT. This sequence encodes CASSPGQGATEAFF.

The rearrangement uses TRBV19 and TRBJ2-7; TRBD1 might be the D (6 bases). The CDR3 has 14 residues. V was clipped by 1 base and J by 2 bases, with 9 bases between them. The V gene's germline CDR1 is LNHDA and CDR2 SQIVND (reference sequence). DNA of the CDR3: TGTGCCAGTAGTATAGCTGAGGGGGCCTACGAGCAGTACTTC. Translated: CASSIAEGAYEQYF.

The rearrangement uses TRBV12-3 or TRBV12-4 and TRBJ1-1; D is unclear. The CDR3 has 15 amino acids. Trimming pared 5 bases from V and 0 bases from J, leaving 13 bases between. The CDR3 protein is CASSTRRFMNTEAFF. The CDR3 DNA follows: TGTGCCAGCAGTACGAGGAGGTTCATGAACACTGAAGCTTTCTTT.

This clonotype was observed at least ten times. This rearrangement joins TRBV29-1 to TRBJ2-4, with 9 bases aligning to TRBD2. The CDR3 has 13 amino acids. The J segment lost 6 bases and the V segment lost 5 bases, leaving 5 bases of the junction unmatched. Germline V gene data show CDR1 as SQVTM and CDR2 as ANQGSEA. The CDR3 sequence is CSVLAGDGNIQYF. CDR3 in DNA: TGCAGCGTTTTAGCGGGAGATGGAAACATTCAGTACTTC.

V gene TRBV9 combines with J gene TRBJ2-5, with D maybe TRBD1 (6 bases). The ends were cut back, 0 bases at V and 5 bases at J, with 14 bases in the middle. CDR1 SGDLS and CDR2 YYNGEE come from the germline V gene. The CDR3 totals 15 residues. Written as DNA, the CDR3 is TGTGCCAGCAGCGTAGACGGGACATTATGGGAGACCCAGTACTTC. Protein product: CASSVDGTLWETQYF.

This clonotype was counted a few times. Here the CDR3 DNA reads TGTGCCAGCAGTCCCGGACAGGGGGCGACCACTGAAGCTTTCTTT. It translates to CASSPGQGATTEAFF. The rearrangement links TRBV6-1 to TRBJ1-1, with 11 bases that match TRBD1. V was clipped by 5 bases and J by 4 bases; unmatched bases: 6. Germline lookup yields CDR1 MNHNS and CDR2 SASEGT. CDR3 size: 15 residues.

The rearrangement joins TRBV6-5 to TRBJ1-5; D perhaps matches TRBD1 (5 bases). V was clipped by 4 bases and J by 0 bases, with 10 bases between them. Germline V gives CDR1 MNHEY, CDR2 SVGAGI. This CDR3 has 15 amino acids. The CDR3 region has the DNA TGTGCCAGCAGTTGGACAAAAGATAGCAATCAGCCCCAGCATTTT. Translated, it gives CASSWTKDSNQPQHF.

This chain uses TRBV6-1 with TRBJ1-2, with D tentatively TRBD1 (6 bases). Germline V gene lookup returns CDR1 MNHNS and CDR2 SASEGT. CDR3 length: 14 residues. V lost 4 bases to trimming and J lost 4 bases, with 13 bases between them. The chain's CDR3 is CASSGGPSGYGYTF. Written as DNA, the CDR3 is TGTGCCAGCAGTGGGGGGCCCAGTGGCTATGGCTACACCTTC.

The V call is TRBV12-3 or TRBV12-4, the J call TRBJ2-7; either TRBD1 or TRBD2 may supply D (6 bases each). The CDR3 has 14 amino acids. Between the trimmed V and J ends, which lost 7 bases and 0 bases, there was a span of 13 bases. The CDR3 DNA follows: TGTGCCAGCACCTGGGGGGACATCTCCTACGAGCAGTACTTC. Amino acids: CASTWGDISYEQYF.

This clonotype was counted ten times or more. The J gene is TRBJ1-6, the V gene TRBV10-3; TRBD1 might be the D (6 bases). The CDR3 contains 16 residues. The V gene's germline CDR1 is ENHRY and CDR2 SYGVKD. V dropped 3 bases and J dropped 5 bases, with 14 bases sitting between them. The CDR3 here is CAISDVSGVDNSPLHF. CDR3 coding DNA: TGTGCCATCAGTGATGTTTCAGGGGTTGATAATTCACCCCTCCACTTT.

This clonotype was counted at least ten times. This chain uses TRBV6-2 or TRBV6-3 with TRBJ2-3; D perhaps matches TRBD1 (6 bases). The germline gives CDR1 MNHEY, CDR2 SVGEGT. The CDR3 spans 16 residues. The V end was cut by 2 bases, the J end by 3 bases, with 15 bases between. CDR3 region: CASSYPAARGTDTQYF. The DNA for the CDR3 is TGTGCCAGCAGTTACCCGGCCGCCAGGGGAACAGATACGCAGTATTTT.

This clonotype was detected ten times or more. The V call is TRBV28, the J call TRBJ2-5, with D tentatively TRBD1 or TRBD2 (5 bases each). Deletions cut 2 bases from V and 5 bases from J, with 15 bases between. This CDR3 has 15 residues. Looked up from germline, CDR1 is MDHEN and CDR2 is SYDVKM. CDR3 amino acids: CASSLTGTGWETQYF. In DNA form, the CDR3 reads TGTGCCAGCAGTTTAACCGGGACGGGGTGGGAGACCCAGTACTTC. Drawing the rest from reference TRBV28 and TRBJ2-5, the complete variable domain is DVKVTQSSRYLVKRTGEKVFLECVQDMDHENMFWYRQDPGLGLRLIYFSYDVKMKEKGDIPEGYSVSREKKERFSLILESASTNQTSMYLCASSLTGTGWETQYFGPGTRLLVL.

V gene TRBV6-2 or TRBV6-3 combines with J gene TRBJ2-5; no clear D. Between the trimmed V and J ends, which lost 2 bases and 5 bases, there was a span of 12 bases. Germline-derived CDR1 and CDR2 are MNHEY and SVGEGT. The CDR3 runs to 14 residues. CDR3 region: CASSYRFGSETQYF. The CDR3 region has the DNA TGTGCCAGCAGTTACCGGTTCGGGTCGGAGACCCAGTACTTC.

In this sample, this clonotype turned up many times. The J gene is TRBJ1-1, the V gene TRBV28; D gene uncertain. Germline V lookup: CDR1 MDHEN, CDR2 SYDVKM. Trimming removed 2 bases at V and 1 base at J, with 8 bases between. The CDR3 is 14 amino acids. CDR3 coding DNA: TGTGCCAGCAGTTTAGAGACAAGGAACACTGAAGCTTTCTTT. Translation: CASSLETRNTEAFF.

The J gene is TRBJ2-7, the V gene TRBV28; D may be TRBD1 or TRBD2 (5 bases each). Germline loops: CDR1 MDHEN, CDR2 SYDVKM. The CDR3 has 14 residues. The germline V and J ends were trimmed by 6 bases and 0 bases, with 12 bases remaining between them. CDR3 in amino acids: CASRRDVSSYEQYF. CDR3 nucleotides: TGTGCCAGCAGAAGGGACGTTAGCTCCTACGAGCAGTACTTC.

At least ten counts were recorded for this clonotype. The rearrangement uses TRBV29-1 and TRBJ2-7; the match to TRBD1 covers 7 bases. The CDR3 totals 14 residues. CDR1 is SQVTM and CDR2 is ANQGSEA in the germline V gene. The ends lost 6 bases at V and 7 bases at J; junction bases unmatched: 15. The CDR3 loop is CSVALSRGYGEQYF. The CDR3 bases are TGCAGCGTAGCGCTTAGCAGGGGGTATGGTGAGCAGTACTTC.

Many counts were recorded for this clonotype. This sequence joins TRBV3-1 and TRBJ1-5, with a tentative D call TRBD1 (5 bases). The CDR3 has 14 residues. Trimming removed 1 base from V and 5 bases from J, with 9 bases in between. Germline-derived CDR1 and CDR2 are LGHDT and YNNKEL (reference sequence). The CDR3 is CASSQVTADQPQHF. The CDR3 DNA reads as TGTGCCAGCAGCCAAGTGACAGCAGATCAGCCCCAGCATTTT.

This chain links TRBV3-1 with TRBJ2-7; D tentatively reads TRBD1 or TRBD2 (5 bases each). This CDR3 has 13 residues. Germline CDR1 reads LGHDT; CDR2 reads YNNKEL (reference sequence). V lost 4 bases and J lost 1, with 8 bases in between. The CDR3 is CASSRDDSYEQYF. The DNA for the CDR3 is TGTGCCAGCAGCCGGGACGATTCCTACGAGCAGTACTTC.

Comments on this clonotype: One end of the junction is discordant with germline, which a read error may explain. The chain joins TRBV20-1 to TRBJ1-2, with D perhaps TRBD1 (5 bases). The CDR3 is 11 residues long. Germline CDR1 is DFQATT and CDR2 is SNEGSKA (reference sequence). DNA for the CDR3: TGCAATGCTGAACAGGCGGAGGGCTACACCTTC. It specifies CNAEQAEGYTF.

This clonotype was recorded many times. This chain connects TRBV28 to TRBJ1-1; D is unclear. CDR3 length: 14 residues. V lost 4 bases, J lost 5 bases, and 14 bases lay in between. Germline lookup yields CDR1 MDHEN and CDR2 SYDVKM. The CDR3 loop reads CASSYPQEMTEAFF. For the CDR3, the DNA is TGTGCCAGCAGTTACCCCCAGGAAATGACTGAAGCTTTCTTT.

In this sample, this clonotype turned up many times. The chain uses TRBV2 and TRBJ1-5; unclear D gene. Germline lookup yields CDR1 SNHLY and CDR2 FYNNEI. The CDR3 is 15 residues long. V was trimmed by 1 base and J by 9 bases, leaving 16 bases between them. This chain's CDR3 is CASSEGIKSVGPQHF. The CDR3 DNA reads as TGTGCCAGCAGTGAAGGAATCAAGAGTGTGGGGCCCCAGCATTTT.

Ten or more counts support this clonotype. The rearrangement links TRBV6-2 or TRBV6-3 to TRBJ2-6; weak D call: TRBD1 (6 bases). The CDR3 consists of 15 residues. Germline lookup yields CDR1 MNHEY and CDR2 SVGEGT. Trimming left V 6 bases short and J 2 bases short, with 11 bases between. Here the CDR3 reads CASSASGAGANVLTF. The DNA of the CDR3 is TGTGCCAGCAGCGCTTCAGGGGCTGGGGCCAACGTCCTGACTTTC.

This clonotype was found many times. V usage is TRBV9 and J usage is TRBJ1-6, with D perhaps matching TRBD1 (5 bases). This CDR3 region has 15 residues. Germline lookup yields CDR1 SGDLS and CDR2 YYNGEE. Trimming cost V 0 bases and J 9 bases, with 13 bases left between them. CDR3 DNA sequence: TGTGCCAGCAGCGTAGATCTGGGGGGAAGTTCACCCCTCCACTTT. Protein: CASSVDLGGSSPLHF.